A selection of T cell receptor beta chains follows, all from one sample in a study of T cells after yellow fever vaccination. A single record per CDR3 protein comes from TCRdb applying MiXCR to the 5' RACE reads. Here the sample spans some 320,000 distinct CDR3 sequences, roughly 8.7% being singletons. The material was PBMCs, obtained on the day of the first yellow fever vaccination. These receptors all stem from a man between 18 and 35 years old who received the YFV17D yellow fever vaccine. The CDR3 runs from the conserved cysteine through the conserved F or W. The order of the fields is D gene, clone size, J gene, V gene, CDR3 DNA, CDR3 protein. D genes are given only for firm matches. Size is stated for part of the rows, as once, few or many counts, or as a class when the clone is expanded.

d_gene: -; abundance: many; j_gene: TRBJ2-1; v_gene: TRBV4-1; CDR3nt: TGCGCCAGCAGCCTATCTAGGGGTCTTGGCAATGAGCAGTTCTTC; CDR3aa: CASSLSRGLGNEQFF
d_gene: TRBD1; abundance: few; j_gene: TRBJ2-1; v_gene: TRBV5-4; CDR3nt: TGTGCCAGCAGCTTGGCCGAGGGGGCGAATGAGCAGTTCTTC; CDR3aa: CASSLAEGANEQFF
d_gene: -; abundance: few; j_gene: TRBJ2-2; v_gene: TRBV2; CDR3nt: TGTGCCAGCAGTGAAGCTGGGGCCGCCGGGGAGCTGTTTTTT; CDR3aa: CASSEAGAAGELFF
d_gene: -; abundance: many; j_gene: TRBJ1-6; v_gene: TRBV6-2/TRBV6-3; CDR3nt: TGTGCCAGCAGTTACCCGACCTCACGGATTAATTCACCCCTCCACTTT; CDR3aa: CASSYPTSRINSPLHF
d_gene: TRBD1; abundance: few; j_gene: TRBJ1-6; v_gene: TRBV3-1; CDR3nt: TGTGCCAGCAGCCAAGCGGGACAGGGTTTTTCACCCCTCCACTTT; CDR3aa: CASSQAGQGFSPLHF
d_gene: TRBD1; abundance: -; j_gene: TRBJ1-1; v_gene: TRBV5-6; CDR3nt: TGTGCCAGCAGCTTGGTCGGGGAAGGGACAGGGCTGGAAGCTTTCTTT; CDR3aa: CASSLVGEGTGLEAFF
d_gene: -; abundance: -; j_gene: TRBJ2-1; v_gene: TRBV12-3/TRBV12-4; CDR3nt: TGTGCCAGCAGCCCGGGATTGGGGCGGAGGAATGAGCAGTTCTTC; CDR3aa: CASSPGLGRRNEQFF
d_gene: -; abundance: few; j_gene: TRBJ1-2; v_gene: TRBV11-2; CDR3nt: TGTGCCAGCAGCGACCGGGGCTATGGCTACACCTTC; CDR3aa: CASSDRGYGYTF
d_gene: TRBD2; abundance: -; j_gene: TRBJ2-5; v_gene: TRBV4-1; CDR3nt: TGCGCCAGCAGCCAGACTAGCGGGAGCCAAGAGACCCAGTACTTC; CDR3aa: CASSQTSGSQETQYF
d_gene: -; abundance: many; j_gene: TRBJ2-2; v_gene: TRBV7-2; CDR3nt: TGTGCCAGCAGCTTAGATATGGTAGCCGGGGAGCTGTTTTTT; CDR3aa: CASSLDMVAGELFF
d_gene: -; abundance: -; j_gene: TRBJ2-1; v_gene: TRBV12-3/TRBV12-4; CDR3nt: TGTGCCAGCAGTCATATTTCGGCAGTGACTGAAGTCTTC; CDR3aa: CASSHISAVTEVF
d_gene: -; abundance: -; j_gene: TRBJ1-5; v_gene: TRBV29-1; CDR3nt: TGCAGCGTTGGGGAAGTGGGTCAGCCCCAGCATTTT; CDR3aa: CSVGEVGQPQHF
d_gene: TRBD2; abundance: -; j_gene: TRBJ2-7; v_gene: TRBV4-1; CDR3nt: TGCGCCAGCAGCAACGGACTAGCGGGGATCTACGAGCAGTACTTC; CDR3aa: CASSNGLAGIYEQYF